The 24 T cell receptor beta chains given below trace back to one sample, sequenced in a study of OX40 agonist ivuxolimab in advanced cancers. The method was immunoSEQ multiplex PCR; TCRdb's version includes in-frame clones alone and lacks a portion of them. The table lists 45,000 to 65,000 clones, about 88% of them singletons. The sequencing here drew on CD4+ or CD8+ T cells sorted from blood, taken in a trial of the OX40 agonist ivuxolimab. All receptors come from an adult with an advanced solid tumor such as melanoma, head and neck, liver or kidney cancer.

The chain couples TRBV6-1 to TRBJ1-2, with 9 positions matching TRBD1. The ends lost 6 bases at V and 1 base at J; junction bases unmatched: 3. Germline CDR1 is MNHNS and CDR2 is SASEGT. The CDR3 contains 14 residues. CDR3 amino acids: CASRMTGGNYGYTF. The CDR3 nucleotides are TGTGCCAGCAGGATGACAGGGGGTAACTATGGCTACACCTTC.

V usage is TRBV9 and J usage is TRBJ2-3; unclear D gene. This CDR3 comprises 13 residues. The germline V and J ends were trimmed by 3 bases and 0 bases, with 5 bases remaining between them. Germline V gene lookup returns CDR1 SGDLS and CDR2 YYNGEE. CDR3 DNA: TGTGCCAGCAGCGACAGCAGCACAGATACGCAGTATTTT. Translating it yields CASSDSSTDTQYF.

The chain links TRBV25-1 to TRBJ2-1, with TRBD2 matching over 12 bases. The CDR3 totals 16 residues. In germline, CDR1 is MGHDK, CDR2 SYGVNS. Trimming cost V 1 base and J 8 bases; bases outside gene matches: 6. The chain's CDR3 is CASSEWASGGVDEQFF. The DNA of the CDR3 is TGTGCCAGCAGTGAATGGGCTAGCGGGGGGGTCGATGAGCAGTTCTTC. The variable domain in full, completed from reference TRBV25-1 and TRBJ2-1, reads EADIYQTPRYLVIGTGKKITLECSQTMGHDKMYWYQQDPGMELHLIHYSYGVNSTEKGDLSSESTVSRIRTEHFPLTLESARPSHTSQYLCASSEWASGGVDEQFFGPGTRLTVL.

This clone showed up just a few times. The genes are TRBV2 and TRBJ1-1; TRBD1 matches at 7 bases. Germline V gene data show CDR1 as SNHLY and CDR2 as FYNNEI. V lost 3 bases, J lost 10 bases, and 5 bases stayed unmatched. This CDR3 comprises 12 residues. The CDR3 nucleotides read TGTGCCAGCAGTGACAGGGGGAGTGTAGCTTTCTTT. Its protein is CASSDRGSVAFF.

This clone was observed a single time. The chain has TRBV9 and TRBJ2-3; possible D gene TRBD1, 5 bases. This CDR3 has 13 amino acids. CDR1 is SGDLS, CDR2 YYNGEE, per germline. Trimming removed 4 bases at V and 5 bases at J, with 11 bases between. CDR3 amino acids: CASSPQGVDTQYF. CDR3 coding DNA: TGTGCCAGCAGCCCCCAAGGGGTAGATACGCAGTATTTT.

This clone was counted once. The chain joins TRBV7-2 to TRBJ1-1; 9 nucleotides agree with TRBD1. The CDR3 has 14 amino acids. In germline, CDR1 is SGHTA, CDR2 FQGNSA. Trimming at V came to 5 bases and at J to 4 bases, leaving 5 bases not matched to a gene. The CDR3 nucleotides are TGTGCCAGCAGCCTACAGGGGGCGGGCACTGAAGCTTTCTTT. Residues: CASSLQGAGTEAFF.

This clone has a single count. Here the CDR3 DNA reads TGTGCCAGCATCAGATGGGAGGGGGCCTACTTCTCCTACGAGCAGTACTTC. This encodes CASIRWEGAYFSYEQYF. The genes are TRBV21-1 and TRBJ2-7. TRBV21-1 is designated a pseudogene. CDR3 length: 17 amino acids.

This sequence joins TRBV6-1 and TRBJ2-1, with 7 positions matching TRBD1. Trimming removed 3 bases from V and 3 bases from J; junction bases left unmatched: 5. The CDR3 is made up of 15 amino acids. CDR1 is MNHNS, CDR2 SASEGT, per germline. CDR3 DNA sequence: TGTGCCAGCAGTGAGAGACAGGGCGGCTACAATGAGCAGTTCTTC. Amino acids: CASSERQGGYNEQFF.

This clone was observed once. V is TRBV5-1 and J is TRBJ2-7, with D possibly TRBD2 on 5 matching bases. The V end lost 2 bases, the J end lost 0 bases, and 6 bases lay between the germline ends. The CDR3 length is 13 residues. Germline V gene lookup returns CDR1 SGHRS and CDR2 YFSETQ. This chain's CDR3 is CASSFEGSYEQYF. The CDR3 DNA reads TGCGCCAGCAGCTTTGAGGGCTCCTACGAGCAGTACTTC.

The chain has TRBV30 and TRBJ1-5; 9 bases fit TRBD1. Unmatched junction bases numbered 4, after V lost 3 bases and J lost 1 base. Germline CDR1 and CDR2: GTSNPN and SVGIG (reference sequence). The CDR3 covers 15 residues. The CDR3 loop reads CAWSGTGSSNQPQHF. The CDR3 coding sequence is TGTGCCTGGAGCGGGACAGGGTCGAGCAATCAGCCCCAGCATTTT. Together with reference TRBV30 and TRBJ1-5, the CDR3 gives the full variable domain: SQTIHQWPATLVQPVGSPLSLECTVEGTSNPNLYWYRQAAGRGLQLLFYSVGIGQISSEVPQNLSASRPQDRQFILSSKKLLLSDSGFYLCAWSGTGSSNQPQHFGDGTRLSIL.

The rearrangement joins TRBV4-1 to TRBJ1-1; possibly TRBD1 for D (6 bases). In germline, CDR1 is MGHRA, CDR2 YSYEKL. This CDR3 contains 19 residues. Deletions cut 3 bases from V and 1 base from J, with 24 bases between. The CDR3 protein is CASSHLQGQGRGKNTEAFF. CDR3 in DNA: TGCGCCAGCAGCCATCTTCAGGGGCAGGGGAGGGGTAAGAACACTGAAGCTTTCTTT.

The chain couples TRBV6-1 to TRBJ2-1; 9 bases are shared with TRBD1. The germline V gene encodes CDR1 MNHNS and CDR2 SASEGT. After removal of 10 bases from V and 8 bases from J, the junction contained 9 bases not matched to a gene. The CDR3 runs to 13 residues. The CDR3 coding sequence is TGTGCCATCGGCGGACAGGGGTGGGATGAGCAGTTCTTC. Amino acid sequence: CAIGGQGWDEQFF.

This chain uses TRBV19 with TRBJ1-2, with D possibly being TRBD1 (6 bases). The CDR3 is 13 residues long. Trimming pared 3 bases from V and 6 bases from J, leaving 11 bases between. Germline values: CDR1 LNHDA, CDR2 SQIVND (reference sequence). The DNA for the CDR3 is TGTGCCAGTAGTATGTACAGGGCCGATGGCTACACCTTC. Translated: CASSMYRADGYTF.

The chain employs TRBV27 and TRBJ2-5, with TRBD1 as a possible D gene (5 bases). Germline V lookup: CDR1 MNHEY, CDR2 SMNVEV (reference sequence). V was pared by 7 bases and J by 2 bases, with 11 bases between. The CDR3 consists of 13 residues. The CDR3 DNA reads TGTGCCAGCACAGGGTTGGGTCAAGAGACCCAGTACTTC. It encodes CASTGLGQETQYF.

V is TRBV7-2 and J is TRBJ1-3; D is uncertain. The CDR3 is made up of 18 amino acids. V lost 3 bases and J lost 0, with 18 bases in between. Germline V gene data show CDR1 as SGHTA and CDR2 as FQGNSA. This chain's CDR3 is CASSFPPPQPDSGNTIYF. The DNA for the CDR3 is TGTGCCAGCAGCTTCCCCCCCCCACAGCCCGACTCTGGAAACACCATATATTTT.

The rearrangement links TRBV6-1 to TRBJ2-5, with unresolved D. Germline values: CDR1 MNHNS, CDR2 SASEGT. The CDR3 consists of 12 residues. The ends were cut back, 2 bases at V and 5 bases at J, with 6 bases in the middle. The CDR3 region has the DNA TGTGCCAGCAGTGAAAGCTTCGAGACCCAGTACTTC. It specifies CASSESFETQYF.

The genes are TRBV6-1 and TRBJ2-1; 8 bases are a match to TRBD1. Per germline, CDR1 MNHNS and CDR2 SASEGT. V lost 2 bases, J lost 5 bases, and 2 bases stayed unmatched. The CDR3 is made up of 14 amino acids. For the CDR3, the DNA is TGTGCCAGCAGTGAAACGGACAGGGACAATGAGCAGTTCTTC. Protein: CASSETDRDNEQFF.

The chain recombines TRBV6-5 with TRBJ2-5, with 8 bases matching TRBD2. This CDR3 is 16 amino acids long. Germline lookup yields CDR1 MNHEY and CDR2 SVGAGI. V dropped 1 base and J dropped 5; count of bases not matched to a gene: 9. In DNA form, the CDR3 reads TGTGCCAGCAGTTACTTTCCGACTAGCGTCGGGGAGACCCAGTACTTC. Translating gives CASSYFPTSVGETQYF.

V is TRBV4-1 and J is TRBJ2-7; no clear D gene. V lost 0 bases to trimming and J lost 4 bases, with 13 bases between them. The CDR3 covers 15 residues. The V gene's germline CDR1 is MGHRA and CDR2 YSYEKL. The CDR3 reads CASSQEPGRWYEQYF. The CDR3 coding sequence is TGCGCCAGCAGCCAAGAACCGGGCAGGTGGTACGAGCAGTACTTC.

The chain employs TRBV7-6 and TRBJ2-5; D is unclear. This CDR3 comprises 15 residues. Germline V gene data show CDR1 as SGHVS and CDR2 as FNYEAQ. Trimming took 2 bases from V and 4 from J, leaving 14 bases between them. In DNA form, the CDR3 reads TGTGCCAGCAGCTTATCCTCCGGGTTGGGAGAGACCCAGTACTTC. Translating gives CASSLSSGLGETQYF.

The chain links TRBV14 to TRBJ2-5, with D unclear. The CDR3 totals 14 residues. CDR1 and CDR2 (germline): SGHDN, FVKESK. V was cut by 0 bases and J by 4 bases, with 9 bases left in between. The CDR3 nucleotides read TGTGCCAGCAGCCAAGAATTCGGTTTAGAGACCCAGTACTTC. It yields the protein CASSQEFGLETQYF.

V usage is TRBV6-4 and J usage is TRBJ2-3; 7 nucleotides agree with TRBD2. The CDR3 extends over 14 amino acids. Germline values: CDR1 MRHNA, CDR2 SNTAGT. The ends lost 3 bases at V and 3 bases at J; junction bases unmatched: 3. The CDR3, as DNA: TGTGCCAGCAGTGAAACTAGCGAGACAGATACGCAGTATTTT. Translating it yields CASSETSETDTQYF.

The chain employs TRBV4-1 and TRBJ1-1; D is unclear. V lost 4 bases and J 1 base, leaving 19 bases between the germline ends. This CDR3 comprises 17 residues. Germline V lookup: CDR1 MGHRA, CDR2 YSYEKL. This chain's CDR3 is CASSPAPPAATNTEAFF. In DNA form, the CDR3 reads TGCGCCAGCAGCCCCGCCCCCCCCGCGGCAACGAACACTGAAGCTTTCTTT.

The CDR3: CASSLLLAGAETQYF. The CDR3 nucleotides read TGCGCCAGCAGCCTGTTACTAGCGGGGGCAGAGACCCAGTACTTC. This chain joins TRBV4-1 and TRBJ2-5; 11 bases line up with TRBD2. With 4 bases clipped from V and 4 bases from J, the junction kept 5 bases outside the gene matches. Germline CDR1 reads MGHRA; CDR2 reads YSYEKL. This CDR3 is 15 amino acids long.